This T cell receptor (beta chain) comes out of a study of T cells in localized non-small cell lung cancer. Broader study findings: Increased T cell density in blood showed an association with longer overall survival. Adjacent uninvolved lung had the highest clonality, suggesting focused antigen responses. Heterogeneity stays possible, as sequencing covered only one tumor region. Adjacent lung was found to contain a median roughly 50 of the top 100 tumor clones.

This CDR3 contains 14 residues. Trimming cost V 1 base and J 6 bases, with 10 bases left between them. Germline assignment: CDR1 MGHRA and CDR2 YSYEKL. As regards this clone: The antigen is undetermined.

Using immunoSEQ multiplex PCR, the repertoire was profiled, and TCRdb retains in-frame clones only, with some absent. The sample gives fewer than 35,000 clones, around 86% of which show up once; less than 5.5% is in the top ten. The receptor was derived from a male donor aged 60 or over with stage III lung adenocarcinoma. Sequenced here: peripheral blood, sampled before any cancer treatment. V usage is TRBV4-1 and J usage is TRBJ2-1, with D tentatively TRBD1 (5 bases). CDR3 sequence reads: CASSQGARGNEQFF. CDR3 coding DNA: TGCGCCAGCAGCCAAGGGGCTAGGGGCAATGAGCAGTTCTTC.